The T cell receptor beta chain described here comes from a study of blood T cell repertoires in COVID-19. Study-wide background: Some COVID-19 samples were acute and others convalescent; all came from the United States, Italy and Spain.

The protocol was immunoSEQ multiplex PCR, while the TCRdb copy is restricted to in-frame clones and leaves out a portion. The data hold some 130,000 clones, with 86% observed a single time. Germline V lookup: CDR1 SGHRS, CDR2 YFSETQ. The ends were cut back, 1 base at V and 5 bases at J, with 12 bases in the middle. The CDR3 spans 14 residues. The sequence was obtained from a man aged 50 or older who had recovered from COVID-19. The specimen sequenced was PBMCs or T cells enriched from blood (not recorded which). J is TRBJ1-1 and V is TRBV5-1, with D possibly matching TRBD1 (5 bases). The CDR3 reads CASSLPGRGTEAFF. Here the CDR3 DNA reads TGCGCCAGCAGCTTGCCGGGGAGGGGTACTGAAGCTTTCTTT.